This T cell receptor beta chain was retrieved from a study of blood T cell repertoires in COVID-19. Across the study: Researchers got acute and convalescent COVID-19 samples from the United States, Italy and Spain. T cells, B-cell-depleted T cells, or PBMCs supplied cDNA or gDNA.

The CDR3 spans 14 residues. In germline, CDR1 is SNHLY, CDR2 FYNNEI. The V end lost 4 bases, the J end lost 3 bases, and 10 bases lay between the germline ends. In the authors' workflow: Counts of nucleated cells, estimated from reference gene primer amplification, were obtained. Measured with immunoSEQ multiplex PCR; TCRdb has only the in-frame clones, and not every one. Clonal size and the V and J genes are those of that table, whereas D and trimming came from the DNA. Of 250,000 or so clones listed, roughly 85% are singletons. The sequencing sample was made of peripheral blood. The rearrangement joins TRBV2 to TRBJ1-5; D is ambiguous. The TCR was taken from a man between 18 and 35 years old with active or convalescent COVID-19. CDR3 nucleotides: TGTGCCAGCAGTGGACCGGCGGACAATCAGCCCCAGCATTTT. It encodes CASSGPADNQPQHF.